This is a list of T cell receptor beta chains from one sample in a study of beta chain features in type 1 diabetes. Sequencing was performed with immunoSEQ multiplex PCR; in TCRdb, only in-frame clones are kept and a portion is missing. Of around 450,000 clones listed, about an eighth were seen once; the top ten hold 0.045% to 0.05%. Sample: naive CD4+ T cells from blood. The source of these receptors is a woman aged 18-30 years in good health. CDR3s include the opening cysteine and the closing phenylalanine or tryptophan. Fields, in order: CDR3 protein, CDR3 DNA, J gene, clone size, D gene, V gene. The D gene is left open where the match is weak. Size values are once, few and many counts, or a class for expanded clones, and some rows have none.

CDR3: CASSVGEGNYGYTF
DNA: TGTGCCAGCAGCGTAGGCGAGGGAAACTATGGCTACACCTTC
J: TRBJ1-2
size: NA
D: NA
V: TRBV9

CDR3: CASSLQGRTEAFF
DNA: TGTGCCAGCAGCTTACAGGGAAGGACTGAAGCTTTCTTT
J: TRBJ1-1
size: few
D: NA
V: TRBV7-9

CDR3: CASSHGKSSYNEQFF
DNA: TGTGCCAGCAGTCACGGGAAGAGCTCCTACAATGAGCAGTTCTTC
J: TRBJ2-1
size: NA
D: NA
V: TRBV5-4

CDR3: CASSPEGLSYEQYF
DNA: TGTGCCAGCAGCCCGGAGGGGCTCTCCTACGAGCAGTACTTC
J: TRBJ2-7
size: few
D: NA
V: TRBV7-9

CDR3: CASSFNRKETQYF
DNA: TGTGCCAGCAGCTTCAACAGAAAAGAGACCCAGTACTTC
J: TRBJ2-5
size: few
D: NA
V: TRBV7-2

CDR3: CASLSAGTAGANVLTF
DNA: TGTGCCAGCCTATCGGCAGGGACGGCTGGGGCCAACGTCCTGACTTTC
J: TRBJ2-6
size: few
D: NA
V: TRBV27

CDR3: CSVDRTGYGYTF
DNA: TGCAGCGTTGATCGGACAGGCTATGGCTACACCTTC
J: TRBJ1-2
size: few
D: TRBD1
V: TRBV29-1

CDR3: CASSTQSKETQYF
DNA: TGTGCCAGTAGTACCCAGTCGAAAGAGACCCAGTACTTC
J: TRBJ2-5
size: NA
D: NA
V: TRBV19

CDR3: CASSFPSGNTGELFF
DNA: TGTGCCAGCAGCTTCCCTAGTGGAAACACCGGGGAGCTGTTTTTT
J: TRBJ2-2
size: few
D: NA
V: TRBV7-8

CDR3: CSVVVVGEKLFF
DNA: TGCAGCGTTGTGGTGGTCGGGGAAAAACTGTTTTTT
J: TRBJ1-4
size: few
D: NA
V: TRBV29-1

CDR3: CASRGDTEAFF
DNA: TGTGCCAGCAGAGGGGACACTGAAGCTTTCTTT
J: TRBJ1-1
size: NA
D: NA
V: TRBV2

CDR3: CASSPGQGGNYGYTF
DNA: TGTGCCAGCAGCCCTGGACAGGGAGGAAACTATGGCTACACCTTC
J: TRBJ1-2
size: few
D: TRBD1
V: TRBV7-2

CDR3: CASSHRDREETQYF
DNA: TGTGCCAGCTCACACCGGGACAGGGAAGAGACCCAGTACTTC
J: TRBJ2-5
size: NA
D: TRBD1
V: TRBV18

CDR3: CASRSGLDSGANVLTF
DNA: TGTGCCAGCAGATCAGGGTTGGACTCTGGGGCCAACGTCCTGACTTTC
J: TRBJ2-6
size: NA
D: NA
V: TRBV11-2

CDR3: CASSLGQGRSYEQYF
DNA: TGTGCCAGCAGCTTAGGGCAGGGTCGAAGTTACGAGCAGTACTTC
J: TRBJ2-7
size: few
D: NA
V: TRBV7-2

CDR3: CASSQDLTGLTGELFF
DNA: TGTGCCAGCAGCCAAGATCTGACAGGGCTCACCGGGGAGCTGTTTTTT
J: TRBJ2-2
size: few
D: TRBD1
V: TRBV14

CDR3: CASSSTGERETQYF
DNA: TGTGCCAGCAGTTCGACAGGGGAACGGGAGACCCAGTACTTC
J: TRBJ2-5
size: NA
D: TRBD1
V: TRBV28

CDR3: CASSEETSGRFEQYF
DNA: TGTGCCAGCAGTGAAGAAACTAGCGGGAGATTCGAGCAGTACTTC
J: TRBJ2-7
size: NA
D: TRBD2
V: TRBV6-1

CDR3: CASSLSQGAVFF
DNA: TGTGCCAGCAGCTTGTCCCAGGGGGCCGTGTTCTTC
J: TRBJ2-1
size: few
D: TRBD1
V: TRBV5-6

CDR3: CASSLLYGYTF
DNA: TGTGCCAGCAGCCTCCTCTATGGCTACACCTTC
J: TRBJ1-2
size: NA
D: NA
V: TRBV7-9

CDR3: CASSQVRGSNLNYGYTF
DNA: TGCGCCAGCAGCCAAGTCCGGGGCTCTAACCTGAACTATGGCTACACCTTC
J: TRBJ1-2
size: NA
D: NA
V: TRBV4-1

CDR3: CSVEGQMNTEAFF
DNA: TGCAGCGTTGAAGGCCAGATGAACACTGAAGCTTTCTTT
J: TRBJ1-1
size: few
D: NA
V: TRBV29-1

CDR3: CASSPMGLFQTQYF
DNA: TGTGCCAGCAGCCCTATGGGGCTGTTTCAGACCCAGTACTTC
J: TRBJ2-5
size: few
D: NA
V: TRBV14

CDR3: CASSLASRAGGRDYEQYF
DNA: TGTGCCAGCAGCTTAGCAAGTCGAGCGGGAGGGCGAGACTACGAGCAGTACTTC
J: TRBJ2-7
size: NA
D: TRBD2
V: TRBV7-9

CDR3: CASSYRVTTEAFF
DNA: TGTGCCAGCAGCTACAGGGTAACGACTGAAGCTTTCTTT
J: TRBJ1-1
size: few
D: NA
V: TRBV7-2